Given below is one T cell receptor beta chain in context. The data were obtained in a study of OX40 agonist ivuxolimab in advanced cancers. The assay was immunoSEQ multiplex PCR, and TCRdb's table has in-frame clones only and misses some. This table holds approximately 84,000 clones, approximately 94% found once. The CDR3 loop spans 14 amino acids. V was clipped by 4 bases and J by 2 bases, with 10 bases between them. Germline CDR1 and CDR2: SGHDT and YYEEEE. The sample here was CD4+ or CD8+ T cells sorted from blood, taken in a trial of the OX40 agonist ivuxolimab. The gene calls are TRBV5-6 and TRBJ1-5; the D is unclear. This TCR was sampled from an adult with an advanced solid tumor such as melanoma, head and neck, liver or kidney cancer. The CDR3 is CASSPGLGNQPQHF. The CDR3 region has the DNA TGTGCCAGCAGCCCCGGGCTGGGCAATCAGCCCCAGCATTTT.